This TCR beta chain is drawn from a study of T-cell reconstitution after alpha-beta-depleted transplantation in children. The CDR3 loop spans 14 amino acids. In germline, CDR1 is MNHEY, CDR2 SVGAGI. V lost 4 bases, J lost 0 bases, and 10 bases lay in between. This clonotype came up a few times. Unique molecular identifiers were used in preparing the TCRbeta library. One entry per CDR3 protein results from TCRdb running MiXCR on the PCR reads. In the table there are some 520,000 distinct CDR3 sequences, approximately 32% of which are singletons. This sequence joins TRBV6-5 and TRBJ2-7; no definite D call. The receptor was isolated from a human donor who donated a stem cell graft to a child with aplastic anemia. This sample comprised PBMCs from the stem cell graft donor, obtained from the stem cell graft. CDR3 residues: CASSSTATSYEQYF. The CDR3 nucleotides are TGTGCCAGCAGTTCTACCGCTACCTCCTACGAGCAGTACTTC.